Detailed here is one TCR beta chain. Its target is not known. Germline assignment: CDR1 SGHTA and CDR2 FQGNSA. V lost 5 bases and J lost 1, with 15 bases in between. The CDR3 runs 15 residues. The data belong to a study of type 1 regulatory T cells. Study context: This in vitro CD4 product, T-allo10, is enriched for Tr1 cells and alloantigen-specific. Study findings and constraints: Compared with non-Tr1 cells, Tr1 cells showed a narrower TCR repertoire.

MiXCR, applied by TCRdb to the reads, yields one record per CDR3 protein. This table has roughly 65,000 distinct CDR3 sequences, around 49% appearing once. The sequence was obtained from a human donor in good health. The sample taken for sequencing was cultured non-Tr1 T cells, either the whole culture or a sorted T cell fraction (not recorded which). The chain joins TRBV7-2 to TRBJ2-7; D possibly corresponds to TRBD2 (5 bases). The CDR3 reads CASSPRLGGSYEQYF. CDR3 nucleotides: TGTGCCAGCAGCCCGCGACTCGGCGGGTCCTACGAGCAGTACTTC.